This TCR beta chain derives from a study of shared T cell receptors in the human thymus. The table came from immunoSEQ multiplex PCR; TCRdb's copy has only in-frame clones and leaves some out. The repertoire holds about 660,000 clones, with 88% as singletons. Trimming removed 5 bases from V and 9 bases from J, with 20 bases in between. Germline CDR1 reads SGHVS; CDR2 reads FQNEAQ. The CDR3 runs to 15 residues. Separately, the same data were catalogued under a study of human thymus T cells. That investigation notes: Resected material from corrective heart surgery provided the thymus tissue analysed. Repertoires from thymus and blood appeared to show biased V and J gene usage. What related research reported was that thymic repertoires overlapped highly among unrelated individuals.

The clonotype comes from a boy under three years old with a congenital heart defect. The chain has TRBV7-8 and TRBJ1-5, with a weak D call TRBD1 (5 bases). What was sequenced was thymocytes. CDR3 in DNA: TGTGCCAGCAGCCCCCCCCTTGGGGGGGAAGGGCCCCAGCATTTT. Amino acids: CASSPPLGGEGPQHF.